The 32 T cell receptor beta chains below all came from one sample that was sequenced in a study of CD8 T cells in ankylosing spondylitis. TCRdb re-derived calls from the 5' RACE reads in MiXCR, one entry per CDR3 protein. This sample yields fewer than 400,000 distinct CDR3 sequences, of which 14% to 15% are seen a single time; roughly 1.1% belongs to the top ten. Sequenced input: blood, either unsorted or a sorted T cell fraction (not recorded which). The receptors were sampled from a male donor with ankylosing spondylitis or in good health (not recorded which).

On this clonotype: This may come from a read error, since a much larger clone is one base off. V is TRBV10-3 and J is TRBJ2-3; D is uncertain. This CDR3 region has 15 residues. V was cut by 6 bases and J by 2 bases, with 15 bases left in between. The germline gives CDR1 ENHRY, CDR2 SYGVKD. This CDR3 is CAISELTSITDTQYF. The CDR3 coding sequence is TGTGCCATCAGCGAACTTACGTCGATCACAGATACGCAGTATTTT.

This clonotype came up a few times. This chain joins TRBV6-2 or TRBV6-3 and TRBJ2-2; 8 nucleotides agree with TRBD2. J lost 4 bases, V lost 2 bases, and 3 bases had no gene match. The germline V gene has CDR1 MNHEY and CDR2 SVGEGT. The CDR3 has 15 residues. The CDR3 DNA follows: TGTGCCAGCAGTTACAAAGCGGGGGCCACCGGGGAGCTGTTTTTT. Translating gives CASSYKAGATGELFF.

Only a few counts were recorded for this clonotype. For the CDR3, the DNA is TGTGCCATCCATAGGGGCCAGGGCCCCGCCGAGGATGGCTACACCTTC. This sequence encodes CAIHRGQGPAEDGYTF. V is TRBV10-3 and J is TRBJ1-2; a weak D match, TRBD1 (5 bases). V lost 8 bases, J lost 6 bases, and 25 bases lay in between. The germline V gene has CDR1 ENHRY and CDR2 SYGVKD. CDR3 length equals 16 residues.

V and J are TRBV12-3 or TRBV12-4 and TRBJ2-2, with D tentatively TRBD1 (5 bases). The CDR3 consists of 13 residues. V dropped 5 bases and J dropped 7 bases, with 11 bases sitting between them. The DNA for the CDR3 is TGTGCCAGCAGTCCCCAGGGCCACGGGGAGCTGTTTTTT. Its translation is CASSPQGHGELFF.

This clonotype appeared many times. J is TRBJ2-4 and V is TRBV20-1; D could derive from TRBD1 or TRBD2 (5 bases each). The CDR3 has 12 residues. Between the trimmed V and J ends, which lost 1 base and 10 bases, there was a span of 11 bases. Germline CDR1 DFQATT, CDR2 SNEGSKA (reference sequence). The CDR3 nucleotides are TGCAGTGCTAGAGGGGACCGAGGGATTCAGTACTTC. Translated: CSARGDRGIQYF.

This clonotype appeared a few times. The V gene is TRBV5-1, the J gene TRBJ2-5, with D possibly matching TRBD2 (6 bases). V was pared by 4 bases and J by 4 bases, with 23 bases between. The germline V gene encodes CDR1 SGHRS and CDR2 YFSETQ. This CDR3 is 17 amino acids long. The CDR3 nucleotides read TGCGCCAGCAGCGGATCGAAAGGACTCCGGGGGTTAGAGACCCAGTACTTC. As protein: CASSGSKGLRGLETQYF.

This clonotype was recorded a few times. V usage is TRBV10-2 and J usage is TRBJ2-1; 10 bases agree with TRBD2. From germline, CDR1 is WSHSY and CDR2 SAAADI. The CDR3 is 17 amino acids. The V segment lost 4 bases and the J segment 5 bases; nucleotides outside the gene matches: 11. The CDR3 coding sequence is TGCGCCAGCAGTGTTCTACCTTATAGCGGGGGGCACAATGAGCAGTTCTTC. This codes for CASSVLPYSGGHNEQFF.

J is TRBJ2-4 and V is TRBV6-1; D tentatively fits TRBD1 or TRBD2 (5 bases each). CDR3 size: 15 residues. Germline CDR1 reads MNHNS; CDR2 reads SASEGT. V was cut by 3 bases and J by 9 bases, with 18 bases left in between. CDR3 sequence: CASSDIRTSGTIQYF. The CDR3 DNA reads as TGTGCCAGCAGTGATATTCGGACCTCCGGGACCATTCAGTACTTC.

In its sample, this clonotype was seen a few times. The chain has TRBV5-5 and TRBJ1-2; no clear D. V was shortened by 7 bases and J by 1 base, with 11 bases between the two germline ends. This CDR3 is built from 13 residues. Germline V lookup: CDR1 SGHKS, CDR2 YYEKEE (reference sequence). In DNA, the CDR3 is TGTGCCAGCCGAATTCCCGGTAACTATGGCTACACCTTC. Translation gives CASRIPGNYGYTF.

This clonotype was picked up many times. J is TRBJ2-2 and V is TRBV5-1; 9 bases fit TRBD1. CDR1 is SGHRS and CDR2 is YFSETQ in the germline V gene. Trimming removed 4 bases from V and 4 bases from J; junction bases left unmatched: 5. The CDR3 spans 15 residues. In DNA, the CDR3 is TGCGCCAGCAGCCCGCCGGGACAGGGCACCGGGGAGCTGTTTTTT. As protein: CASSPPGQGTGELFF.

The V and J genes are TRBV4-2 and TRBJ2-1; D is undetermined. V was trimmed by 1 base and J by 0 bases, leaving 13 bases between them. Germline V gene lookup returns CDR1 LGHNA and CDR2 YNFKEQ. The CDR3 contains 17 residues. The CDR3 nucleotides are TGTGCCAGCAGCCAAGCGCGACCAACGAGCTCCTACAATGAGCAGTTCTTC. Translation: CASSQARPTSSYNEQFF.

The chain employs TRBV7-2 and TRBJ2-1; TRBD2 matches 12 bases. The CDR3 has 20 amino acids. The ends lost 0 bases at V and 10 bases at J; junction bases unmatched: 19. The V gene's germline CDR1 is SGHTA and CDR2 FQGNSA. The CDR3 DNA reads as TGTGCCAGCAGCTTAGCCACAGGGACCTGGAGGACTAGCGGGAAGAGGGAGCAGTTCTTC. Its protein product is CASSLATGTWRTSGKREQFF.

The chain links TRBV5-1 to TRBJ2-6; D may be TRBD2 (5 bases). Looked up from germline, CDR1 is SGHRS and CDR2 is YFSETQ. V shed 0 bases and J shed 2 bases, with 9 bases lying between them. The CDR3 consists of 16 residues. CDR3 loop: CASSLDSGTGANVLTF. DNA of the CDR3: TGCGCCAGCAGCTTGGACTCGGGGACTGGGGCCAACGTCCTGACTTTC.

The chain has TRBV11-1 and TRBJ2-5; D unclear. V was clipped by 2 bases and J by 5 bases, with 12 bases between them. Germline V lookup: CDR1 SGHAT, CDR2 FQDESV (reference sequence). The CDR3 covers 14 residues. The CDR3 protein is CASSLLIPGETQYF. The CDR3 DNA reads TGTGCCAGCAGCTTATTAATTCCTGGGGAGACCCAGTACTTC.

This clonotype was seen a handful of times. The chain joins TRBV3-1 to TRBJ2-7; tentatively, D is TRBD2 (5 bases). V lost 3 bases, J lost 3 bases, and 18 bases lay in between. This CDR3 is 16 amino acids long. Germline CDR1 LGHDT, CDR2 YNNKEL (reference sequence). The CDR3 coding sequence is TGTGCCAGCAGCCACCCAACAGTAACCGGAGGCTACGAGCAGTACTTC. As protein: CASSHPTVTGGYEQYF.

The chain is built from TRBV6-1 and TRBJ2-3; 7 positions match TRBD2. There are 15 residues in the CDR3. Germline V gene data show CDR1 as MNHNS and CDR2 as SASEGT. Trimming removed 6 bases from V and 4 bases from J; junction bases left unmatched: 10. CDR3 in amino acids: CASRMGGSGADTQYF. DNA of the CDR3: TGTGCCAGCAGAATGGGGGGGAGTGGGGCAGATACGCAGTATTTT.

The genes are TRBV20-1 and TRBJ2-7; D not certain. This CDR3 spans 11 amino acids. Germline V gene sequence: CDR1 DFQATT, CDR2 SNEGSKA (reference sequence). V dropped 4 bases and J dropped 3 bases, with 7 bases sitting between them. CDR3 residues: CSATRNYEQYF. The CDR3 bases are TGCAGTGCTACGAGGAACTACGAGCAGTACTTC.

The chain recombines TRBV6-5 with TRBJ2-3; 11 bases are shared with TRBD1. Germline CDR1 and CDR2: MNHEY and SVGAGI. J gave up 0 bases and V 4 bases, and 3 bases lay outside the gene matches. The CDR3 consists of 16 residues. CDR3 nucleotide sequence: TGTGCCAGCAGTTCACGGACAGGGGGCAGCACAGATACGCAGTATTTT. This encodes CASSSRTGGSTDTQYF.

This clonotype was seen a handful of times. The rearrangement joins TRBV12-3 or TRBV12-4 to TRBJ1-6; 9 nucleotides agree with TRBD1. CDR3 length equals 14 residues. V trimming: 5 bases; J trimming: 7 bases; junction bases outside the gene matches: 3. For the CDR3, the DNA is TGTGCCAGCAGTGTAACAGGGGGCAATTCACCCCTCCACTTT. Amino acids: CASSVTGGNSPLHF.

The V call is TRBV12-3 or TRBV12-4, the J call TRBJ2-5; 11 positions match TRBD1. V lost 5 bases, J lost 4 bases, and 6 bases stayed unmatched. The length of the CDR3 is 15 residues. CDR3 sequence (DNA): TGTGCCAGCAGTCCGGACAGGGGGCGCGGAGAGACCCAGTACTTC. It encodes CASSPDRGRGETQYF.

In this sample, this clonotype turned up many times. The CDR3 reads CSVSGPSYEQYF. The CDR3 DNA follows: TGCAGCGTATCCGGGCCCTCCTACGAGCAGTACTTC. The chain is built from TRBV29-1 and TRBJ2-7; no reliable D call. V was shortened by 6 bases and J by 0 bases, with 9 bases between the two germline ends. CDR3 length: 12 amino acids. The germline CDR1 and CDR2 sequences are SQVTM and ANQGSEA.

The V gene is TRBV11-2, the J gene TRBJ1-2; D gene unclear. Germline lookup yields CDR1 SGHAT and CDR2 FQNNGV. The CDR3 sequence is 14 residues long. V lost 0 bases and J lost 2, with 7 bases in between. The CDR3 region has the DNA TGTGCCAGCAGCTTAGATTTCCAGAACTATGGCTACACCTTC. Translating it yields CASSLDFQNYGYTF.

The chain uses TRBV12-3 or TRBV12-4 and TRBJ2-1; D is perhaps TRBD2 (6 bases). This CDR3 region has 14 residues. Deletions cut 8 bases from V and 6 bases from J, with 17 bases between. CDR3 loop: CASQPIGGINEQFF. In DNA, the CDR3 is TGTGCCAGCCAACCTATTGGAGGGATCAATGAGCAGTTCTTC.

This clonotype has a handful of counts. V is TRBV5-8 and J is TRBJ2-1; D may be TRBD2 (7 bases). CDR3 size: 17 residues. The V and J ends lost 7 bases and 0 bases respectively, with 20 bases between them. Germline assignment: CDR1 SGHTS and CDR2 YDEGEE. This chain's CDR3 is CASGGGYDMSSYNEQFF. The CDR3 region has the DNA TGTGCCAGCGGCGGGGGCTACGATATGAGCTCCTACAATGAGCAGTTCTTC. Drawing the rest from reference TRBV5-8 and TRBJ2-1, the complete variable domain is EAGVTQSPTHLIKTRGQQATLRCSPISGHTSVYWYQQALGLGLQFLLWYDEGEERNRGNFPPRFSGRQFPNYSSELNVNALELEDSALYLCASGGGYDMSSYNEQFFGPGTRLTVL.

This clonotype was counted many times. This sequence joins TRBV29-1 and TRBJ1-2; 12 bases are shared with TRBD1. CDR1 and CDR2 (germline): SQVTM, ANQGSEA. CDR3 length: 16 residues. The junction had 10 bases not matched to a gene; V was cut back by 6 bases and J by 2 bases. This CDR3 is CSVPAGQGAINYGYTF. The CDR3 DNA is TGCAGCGTACCGGCGGGACAGGGGGCGATCAACTATGGCTACACCTTC.

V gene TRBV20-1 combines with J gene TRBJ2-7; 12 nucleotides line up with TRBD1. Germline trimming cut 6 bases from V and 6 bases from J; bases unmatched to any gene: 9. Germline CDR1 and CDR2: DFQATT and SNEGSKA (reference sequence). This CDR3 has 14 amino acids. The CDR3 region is CSANPGTGGSEQYF. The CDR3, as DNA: TGCAGTGCCAACCCCGGGACAGGGGGCTCCGAGCAGTACTTC.

The CDR3 is CASSLVPGGLVGNTEAFF. The CDR3 nucleotides read TGTGCCAGCAGCTTAGTCCCAGGGGGCTTGGTAGGGAACACTGAAGCTTTCTTT. This sequence joins TRBV11-2 and TRBJ1-1; TRBD1 aligns across 8 bases. The CDR3 runs 18 residues. The ends lost 1 base at V and 1 base at J; junction bases unmatched: 11. The V gene's germline CDR1 is SGHAT and CDR2 FQNNGV.

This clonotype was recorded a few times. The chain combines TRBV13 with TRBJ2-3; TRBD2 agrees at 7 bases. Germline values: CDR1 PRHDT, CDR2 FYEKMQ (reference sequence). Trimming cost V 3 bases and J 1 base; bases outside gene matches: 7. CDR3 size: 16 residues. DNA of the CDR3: TGTGCCAGCAGCTTGGCCCCAAGCGGGGGCACAGATACGCAGTATTTT. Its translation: CASSLAPSGGTDTQYF.

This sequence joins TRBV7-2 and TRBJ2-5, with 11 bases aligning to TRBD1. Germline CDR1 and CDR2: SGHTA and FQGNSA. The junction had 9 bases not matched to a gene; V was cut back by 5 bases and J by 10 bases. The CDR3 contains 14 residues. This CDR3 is CASSLGQGARDQYF. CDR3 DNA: TGTGCCAGCAGCCTCGGACAGGGGGCAAGGGACCAGTACTTC.

The CDR3 sequence: CASSLGARPSSTGELFF. CDR3 bases: TGCGCCAGCAGCTTGGGGGCGAGGCCCAGTTCGACCGGGGAGCTGTTTTTT. The gene calls are TRBV5-1 and TRBJ2-2, with unresolved D. The germline V gene has CDR1 SGHRS and CDR2 YFSETQ. The CDR3 length is 17 residues. V was trimmed by 0 bases and J by 5 bases, leaving 17 bases between them.

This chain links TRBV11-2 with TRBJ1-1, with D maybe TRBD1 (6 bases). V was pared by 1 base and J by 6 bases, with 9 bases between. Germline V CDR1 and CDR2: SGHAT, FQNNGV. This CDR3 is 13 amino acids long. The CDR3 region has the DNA TGTGCCAGCAGCTTAGGTTGGACAGCTGAAGCTTTCTTT. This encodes CASSLGWTAEAFF.

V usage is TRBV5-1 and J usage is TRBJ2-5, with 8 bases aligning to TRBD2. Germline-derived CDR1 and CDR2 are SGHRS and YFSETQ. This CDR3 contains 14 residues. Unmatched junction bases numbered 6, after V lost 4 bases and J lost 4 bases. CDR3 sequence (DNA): TGCGCCAGCAGCCCCTGGGCGGGAGGAGAGACCCAGTACTTC. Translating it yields CASSPWAGGETQYF. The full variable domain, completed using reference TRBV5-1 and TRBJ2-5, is KAGVTQTPRYLIKTRGQQVTLSCSPISGHRSVSWYQQTPGQGLQFLFEYFSETQRNKGNFPGRFSGRQFSNSRSEMNVSTLELGDSALYLCASSPWAGGETQYFGPGTRLLVL.